This TCR beta chain comes out of a study of T cells in Graves' hyperthyroidism and ophthalmopathy. What was amplified from RNA transcripts were TCR beta CDR3 regions. Using the HTBI primer set, a first-round RT-PCR was run on the TCR CDR3. MiXCR, run by TCRdb on the multiplex PCR reads, gives a single entry per CDR3 protein. The sample holds roughly 170,000 distinct CDR3 sequences, over 15% seen once. The CDR3 runs to 13 residues. In germline, CDR1 is SGHKS, CDR2 YYEKEE (reference sequence). V dropped 4 bases and J dropped 2 bases, with 8 bases sitting between them. With regard to this clonotype: Its antigen is not known.

Overall study results and limits: Most thyroid clonotypes that were expanded above 0.001 also turned up in blood. Through a model of 13 V-J features, ophthalmopathy was separated from stable hyperthyroidism.

Graves' hyperthyroidism showing no ophthalmopathy progression within 18 months was considered stable. Orbital computed tomography, thyroid ultrasound, serum thyroxine and TRAb, and clinical symptoms together informed the diagnoses. The sequence derives from a woman in her 50s with Graves' hyperthyroidism. The chain has TRBV5-5 and TRBJ2-3; no definite D call. The sample comprised blood. In DNA, the CDR3 is TGTGCCAGCAGCCGTCTAAACACAGATACGCAGTATTTT. This encodes CASSRLNTDTQYF.